These 5 T cell receptor beta chains share one sample of origin, sequenced in a study of regulatory T cells in long-lasting Graves disease. As for time point: newly diagnosed GD, antithyroid drugs for less than 3 months. There was RNA extracted from PBMCs, and the TCR library was made from it. Researchers made TCR beta libraries by using iRepertoire HTBI primers and running Arm-PCR on CDR3 regions. TCRdb independently ran MiXCR on the multiplex PCR reads; one entry per CDR3 protein. This table has about 220,000 distinct CDR3 sequences, roughly 19% appearing once. Another study also made use of these data, one on T cells in Graves' hyperthyroidism and ophthalmopathy.

Sequencing was performed on peripheral blood mononuclear cells (PBMCs), taken at new diagnosis, from a patient treated with antithyroid drugs. Every receptor here comes from a woman between 25 and 40 years old with Graves disease.

The chain has TRBV12-3 or TRBV12-4 and TRBJ1-2; perhaps TRBD1 as D (6 bases). Trimming took 6 bases from V and 8 from J, leaving 16 bases between them. CDR3 length equals 13 residues. The CDR3 DNA reads as TGTGCCAGCAGCCCAGGACAGTATTGGGGCTACACCTTC. Protein sequence: CASSPGQYWGYTF.

Many counts were recorded for this clonotype. The V and J genes are TRBV7-3 and TRBJ1-4, with a tentative D call TRBD1 (5 bases). Trimming left V 4 bases short and J 7 bases short, with 10 bases between. CDR3 size: 13 residues. Germline CDR1 is SGHTA and CDR2 is FQGTGA. CDR3: CASSSTGGEKLFF. The CDR3 DNA reads as TGTGCCAGCAGCTCTACTGGGGGTGAAAAACTGTTTTTT.

Comments on this clonotype: One base separates it from a far larger clone, so it is likely a read error. The genes are TRBV7-8 and TRBJ2-4, with 7 bases aligning to TRBD1. The J call may be mistaken, given a closer DNA end match to TRBJ1-2. The CDR3 sequence is 12 residues long. Germline CDR1 reads SGHVS; CDR2 reads FQNEAQ. CDR3: CASGRRTGGYTF. DNA for the CDR3: TGTGCCAGCGGCCGAAGGACAGGAGGCTACACCTTC.

In its sample, this clonotype was seen many times. The chain employs TRBV5-5 and TRBJ1-1; unclear D gene. V lost 2 bases and J 2 bases, leaving 10 bases between the germline ends. Germline loops: CDR1 SGHKS, CDR2 YYEKEE (reference sequence). CDR3 length: 14 amino acids. As DNA, the CDR3 is TGTGCCAGCAGCTTACACGAGGCTAACACTGAAGCTTTCTTT. Encoded protein: CASSLHEANTEAFF.

The J gene is TRBJ2-1, the V gene TRBV20-1; 10 nucleotides align to TRBD1. The germline V gene encodes CDR1 DFQATT and CDR2 SNEGSKA (reference sequence). V gave up 5 bases and J gave up 6 bases; unmatched junction bases: 7. There are 14 residues in the CDR3. This chain's CDR3 is CSALHGQGVNEQFF. CDR3 sequence (DNA): TGCAGTGCTCTACACGGACAGGGGGTCAATGAGCAGTTCTTC.